These T cell receptor beta chains were read from a single sample in a study of blood T cell repertoires in COVID-19. The protocol was immunoSEQ multiplex PCR, while the TCRdb copy is restricted to in-frame clones and leaves out a portion. The table records 400,000 or so clones, 70% to 90% of them present only once. The material sequenced was peripheral blood. Receptors were obtained from a man younger than 35 with COVID-19, enrolled during active disease. Both conserved end residues are part of each CDR3. D genes are given only for firm matches. Only some rows state a clone size, as once, few, many or a class for expanded clones.

j_call: TRBJ1-2
d_call: NA
clone_size: NA
v_call: TRBV25-1
cdr3_nt: TGTGCCAGCACAAACACAGGTTACCGCGGCTACACCTTC
cdr3_aa: CASTNTGYRGYTF

j_call: TRBJ2-3
d_call: TRBD1
clone_size: NA
v_call: TRBV4-2
cdr3_nt: TGTGCCAGCAGCCATCAAGGACAGGAGGCAGATACGCAGTATTTT
cdr3_aa: CASSHQGQEADTQYF

j_call: TRBJ2-7
d_call: TRBD1
clone_size: few
v_call: TRBV11-3
cdr3_nt: TGTGCCAGCTCGCCGGGACAGGTTGTTTACGAGCAGTACTTC
cdr3_aa: CASSPGQVVYEQYF

j_call: TRBJ2-1
d_call: TRBD2
clone_size: NA
v_call: TRBV5-6
cdr3_nt: TGTGCCAGCAGCGACTCCACTAGCGCGAATGAGCAGTTCTTC
cdr3_aa: CASSDSTSANEQFF

j_call: TRBJ2-2
d_call: TRBD2
clone_size: NA
v_call: TRBV24-1
cdr3_nt: TGTGCCACCAGTGATTCGGAGGCTAGCGGGGTGAGCGGGGAGCTGTTTTTT
cdr3_aa: CATSDSEASGVSGELFF

j_call: TRBJ2-5
d_call: TRBD2
clone_size: NA
v_call: TRBV19
cdr3_nt: TGTACCAGTAGGGTAGCGGGGGGAGAGACCCAGTACTTC
cdr3_aa: CTSRVAGGETQYF

j_call: TRBJ2-7
d_call: TRBD1
clone_size: once
v_call: TRBV6-5
cdr3_nt: TGTGCCAGCAGGTGGACAGGGCTAGACGAGCAGTACTTC
cdr3_aa: CASRWTGLDEQYF

j_call: TRBJ2-1
d_call: TRBD2
clone_size: NA
v_call: TRBV7-8
cdr3_nt: TGTGCCAGCAGCCCTACGCCGGTGGGAGAGGGGCGGGAGCTTTTGAGGTGGAGGGACAATGAGCAGTTCTTC
cdr3_aa: CASSPTPVGEGRELLRWRDNEQFF

j_call: TRBJ1-2
d_call: TRBD1
clone_size: NA
v_call: TRBV6-5
cdr3_nt: TGTGCCAGCAGTTACACAGACAGGGGGGGTGGCTACACCTTC
cdr3_aa: CASSYTDRGGGYTF

j_call: TRBJ1-1
d_call: NA
clone_size: NA
v_call: TRBV7-3
cdr3_nt: TGTGCCAGCAGCTTAATGGCAAGGGGGAACACTGAAGCTTTCTTT
cdr3_aa: CASSLMARGNTEAFF

j_call: TRBJ2-5
d_call: NA
clone_size: NA
v_call: TRBV5-5
cdr3_nt: TGTGCCAGCAGCCTGAACAATCTAGCAGCTCAAGAGACCCAGTACTTC
cdr3_aa: CASSLNNLAAQETQYF

j_call: TRBJ1-6
d_call: NA
clone_size: NA
v_call: TRBV6-5
cdr3_nt: TGTGCCAGCAGGTCGGGGGAACGGAATTCACCCCTCCACTTT
cdr3_aa: CASRSGERNSPLHF

j_call: TRBJ2-7
d_call: TRBD2
clone_size: NA
v_call: TRBV10-1
cdr3_nt: TGCGCCAGCAGTGGGGGGGTAGCGGGAGACTACGAGCAGTACTTC
cdr3_aa: CASSGGVAGDYEQYF

j_call: TRBJ2-1
d_call: TRBD1
clone_size: NA
v_call: TRBV18
cdr3_nt: TGTGCCAGCTCACCACACAGGGGGGATGAGCAGTTCTTC
cdr3_aa: CASSPHRGDEQFF

j_call: TRBJ2-7
d_call: TRBD1
clone_size: NA
v_call: TRBV27
cdr3_nt: TGTGCCAGCAGTCCCCGGTCAGGGGGCTTGGTCGAGCAGTACTTC
cdr3_aa: CASSPRSGGLVEQYF

j_call: TRBJ1-3
d_call: NA
clone_size: few
v_call: TRBV28
cdr3_nt: TGTGCCAGCAGTACGGGGAGGGATGGAAACACCATATATTTT
cdr3_aa: CASSTGRDGNTIYF

j_call: TRBJ2-1
d_call: NA
clone_size: NA
v_call: TRBV5-4
cdr3_nt: TGTGCCAGCAGCTTGGCTCAACGGAGCTCCTACAATGAGCAGTTCTTC
cdr3_aa: CASSLAQRSSYNEQFF

j_call: TRBJ2-7
d_call: NA
clone_size: NA
v_call: TRBV30
cdr3_nt: TGTGCCTGGACAGGGGATTTCTACGAGCAGTACTTC
cdr3_aa: CAWTGDFYEQYF

j_call: TRBJ2-3
d_call: NA
clone_size: NA
v_call: TRBV2
cdr3_nt: TGTGCCAGCAGTGAAGGGACTACACTAGATACGCAGTATTTT
cdr3_aa: CASSEGTTLDTQYF

j_call: TRBJ1-1
d_call: NA
clone_size: NA
v_call: TRBV3-1/TRBV3-2
cdr3_nt: TGTGCCAGCAGCCAGAGGAACACTGAAGCTTTCTTT
cdr3_aa: CASSQRNTEAFF

j_call: TRBJ2-4
d_call: NA
clone_size: NA
v_call: TRBV18
cdr3_nt: TGTGCCAGCTCACCGGGGGCAGTAGCCAAAAACATTCAGTACTTC
cdr3_aa: CASSPGAVAKNIQYF

j_call: TRBJ2-3
d_call: TRBD1
clone_size: NA
v_call: TRBV13
cdr3_nt: TGTGCCAGCAGCTCTAGGACAGGGAGCACAGATACGCAGTATTTT
cdr3_aa: CASSSRTGSTDTQYF

j_call: TRBJ1-1
d_call: TRBD1
clone_size: NA
v_call: TRBV2
cdr3_nt: TGTGCCAGCATACCCAGGGGGGCGAACACTGAAGCTTTCTTT
cdr3_aa: CASIPRGANTEAFF

j_call: TRBJ2-1
d_call: NA
clone_size: NA
v_call: TRBV5-6
cdr3_nt: TGTGCCAGCAGCTTGGCCGTGTCGGAGCAGTTCTTC
cdr3_aa: CASSLAVSEQFF

j_call: TRBJ2-7
d_call: NA
clone_size: once
v_call: TRBV7-9
cdr3_nt: TGTGCCAGCAGCGTGACAGGGGCGGGGGCCTACGAGCAGTACTTC
cdr3_aa: CASSVTGAGAYEQYF

j_call: TRBJ2-2
d_call: TRBD2
clone_size: NA
v_call: TRBV3-1/TRBV3-2
cdr3_nt: TGTGCCAGCAGCCACGGGGGGGCGTCGACCGGGGAGCTGTTTTTT
cdr3_aa: CASSHGGASTGELFF

j_call: TRBJ2-7
d_call: TRBD2
clone_size: NA
v_call: TRBV6-1
cdr3_nt: TGTGCCAGCAGTGAAGCCAGCGGGGCCGTGCCCTACGAGCAGTACTTC
cdr3_aa: CASSEASGAVPYEQYF

j_call: TRBJ1-5
d_call: NA
clone_size: NA
v_call: TRBV19
cdr3_nt: TGTGCCAGTAGTGGTCTCGGGTCTTCCAATCAGCCCCAGCATTTT
cdr3_aa: CASSGLGSSNQPQHF

j_call: TRBJ1-1
d_call: TRBD1
clone_size: NA
v_call: TRBV18
cdr3_nt: TGTGCCAGCTCACCGGGGGACAGTCAAGCTTTCTTT
cdr3_aa: CASSPGDSQAFF

j_call: TRBJ2-5
d_call: NA
clone_size: once
v_call: TRBV2
cdr3_nt: TGTGCATCCCTGCTAGCCGAAGAGACCCAGTACTTC
cdr3_aa: CASLLAEETQYF

j_call: TRBJ1-2
d_call: NA
clone_size: NA
v_call: TRBV19
cdr3_nt: TGTGCCAGCGGGAGGCCCACCCTTAACTATGGCTACACCTTC
cdr3_aa: CASGRPTLNYGYTF

j_call: TRBJ1-4
d_call: TRBD1
clone_size: NA
v_call: TRBV18
cdr3_nt: TGTGCCAGCTCACCTACAGGGGGAAGGGAAAAACTGTTTTTT
cdr3_aa: CASSPTGGREKLFF

j_call: TRBJ2-1
d_call: TRBD2
clone_size: NA
v_call: TRBV18
cdr3_nt: TGTGCCAGCTCACCACAGCGGGGATACAATGAGCAGTTCTTC
cdr3_aa: CASSPQRGYNEQFF

j_call: TRBJ1-2
d_call: NA
clone_size: NA
v_call: TRBV7-9
cdr3_nt: TGTGCCAGCAGCTTTGATCAGGGCGGTGGCTACACCTTC
cdr3_aa: CASSFDQGGGYTF

j_call: TRBJ2-2
d_call: NA
clone_size: NA
v_call: TRBV2
cdr3_nt: TGTGCCAGCAGTGAAGCATCAGGGAACACCGGGGAGCTGTTTTTT
cdr3_aa: CASSEASGNTGELFF

j_call: TRBJ2-2
d_call: NA
clone_size: once
v_call: TRBV24-1
cdr3_nt: TGTGCCACCAGTGTCCGAGGGTTGAACACCGGGGAGCTGTTTTTT
cdr3_aa: CATSVRGLNTGELFF

j_call: TRBJ2-3
d_call: TRBD2
clone_size: NA
v_call: TRBV6-4
cdr3_nt: TGTGCCAGCAGTGTACGACGGGGGGGCCATGATACGCAGTATTTT
cdr3_aa: CASSVRRGGHDTQYF

j_call: TRBJ2-1
d_call: NA
clone_size: NA
v_call: TRBV19
cdr3_nt: TGTGCCAGTAGTATGTTAGCGGCCTCCTACAATGAGCAGTTCTTC
cdr3_aa: CASSMLAASYNEQFF

j_call: TRBJ2-3
d_call: TRBD1
clone_size: NA
v_call: TRBV5-1
cdr3_nt: TGCGCCAGCAGCTTAACAGGGGGCGTCGAGGGAGATACGCAGTATTTT
cdr3_aa: CASSLTGGVEGDTQYF

j_call: TRBJ2-1
d_call: TRBD1
clone_size: NA
v_call: TRBV7-2
cdr3_nt: TGTGCCAGCAGCCCTGACAGGGGGGTATACAATGAGCAGTTCTTC
cdr3_aa: CASSPDRGVYNEQFF

j_call: TRBJ2-5
d_call: NA
clone_size: NA
v_call: TRBV13
cdr3_nt: TGTGCCAGCAGCCGGAGTGGGACCCAGTACTTC
cdr3_aa: CASSRSGTQYF

j_call: TRBJ2-5
d_call: TRBD2
clone_size: NA
v_call: TRBV4-1
cdr3_nt: TGCGCCAGCAGCTTGGGACTAGCGGGAAATCAAGAGACCCAGTACTTC
cdr3_aa: CASSLGLAGNQETQYF

j_call: TRBJ2-2
d_call: NA
clone_size: NA
v_call: TRBV4-1
cdr3_nt: TGCGCCAGCAGCCAAGATAATGAGTACACCGGGGAGCTGTTTTTT
cdr3_aa: CASSQDNEYTGELFF

j_call: TRBJ2-1
d_call: NA
clone_size: NA
v_call: TRBV10-3
cdr3_nt: TGTGCCATCAGTGGGACAATGGGCTCCTACAATGAGCAGTTCTTC
cdr3_aa: CAISGTMGSYNEQFF

j_call: TRBJ2-2
d_call: TRBD2
clone_size: NA
v_call: TRBV11-2
cdr3_nt: TGTGCCAGCAGCAAATCTAGCGGGGGGGCCGGGGAGCTGTTTTTT
cdr3_aa: CASSKSSGGAGELFF

j_call: TRBJ1-1
d_call: NA
clone_size: NA
v_call: TRBV3-1/TRBV3-2
cdr3_nt: TGTGCCAGCAGCGCATACAGGGCCCGAGGGGCTTTCTTT
cdr3_aa: CASSAYRARGAFF

j_call: TRBJ1-2
d_call: TRBD1
clone_size: NA
v_call: TRBV5-1
cdr3_nt: TGCGCCAGCAGCAAGGGACAGGGGACTAACTATGGCTACACCTTC
cdr3_aa: CASSKGQGTNYGYTF

j_call: TRBJ2-1
d_call: NA
clone_size: NA
v_call: TRBV19
cdr3_nt: TGTGCCAGTAGTTCCGGGACTGAGCACAATGAGCAGTTCTTC
cdr3_aa: CASSSGTEHNEQFF

j_call: TRBJ2-2
d_call: TRBD2
clone_size: NA
v_call: TRBV29-1
cdr3_nt: TGCAGCGTTGAGGGGTCTAGCGGGAGCGTCGGGGAGCTGTTTTTT
cdr3_aa: CSVEGSSGSVGELFF

j_call: TRBJ2-2
d_call: NA
clone_size: NA
v_call: TRBV27
cdr3_nt: TGTGCCAGCAGACTTAAAGGAGGGCCGAACACCGGGGAGCTGTTTTTT
cdr3_aa: CASRLKGGPNTGELFF

j_call: TRBJ2-6
d_call: NA
clone_size: NA
v_call: TRBV18
cdr3_nt: TGTGCCAGCTCACCGGGCCAAATATCTGGGGCCAACGTCCTGACTTTC
cdr3_aa: CASSPGQISGANVLTF

j_call: TRBJ2-3
d_call: TRBD2
clone_size: NA
v_call: TRBV28
cdr3_nt: TGTGCCAGCGGGAGGGCAGATACGCAGTATTTT
cdr3_aa: CASGRADTQYF

j_call: TRBJ2-4
d_call: NA
clone_size: NA
v_call: TRBV30
cdr3_nt: TGTGCCTGGAGTACAGTGCTAGCCAAAAACATTCAGTACTTC
cdr3_aa: CAWSTVLAKNIQYF